This TCR beta chain was profiled in a study of long-term antiretroviral therapy in people with HIV (dated by TCRdb to the early 2020s). Regarding the research as a whole: Collection of the earliest samples took place about a decade ahead of the 2015 WHO recommendation for immediate ART, at a time when ART was typically delayed until CD4 counts fell. Of the approximately 30 participants with HIV, approximately twelve were female. A retrospective serial study tested whether ART initiation and durable HIV suppression were associated with changes in peripheral blood TRB repertoire composition and diversity. No cross-contamination during QIAcube processing was shown when test extractions of a monoclonal T-cell line were performed alongside over 25 polyclonal samples. From 25 to 30 adults with confirmed HIV infection, the cohort provided some 200 cryopreserved PBMC samples, gathered serially across a mean of around six years (range 1-12). The investigation overall reported the following: The samples were dated from about 2004 to 2017, and the ART regimens that were used may be less effective than current ART regimens. Compared with controls, HIV repertoires had narrower CDR3 length ranges, and the network structure pointed to an antigen-experienced repertoire that shifted only slightly toward naive after ART. The repertoire was dominated across all time points by expanded TRB clones identified before ART initiation, although this dominance was seen to fluctuate and to decrease in many PLHIV after ART. Because pre-ART samples had limited cell numbers, profiling was done on unsorted PBMC rather than on sorted CD4+ and CD8+ T cells. No data were available on ART adherence, viral resistance or therapy changes, limiting inferences about post-ART repertoire changes. Starting ART was linked to a significant rise in TRB diversity, yet even with long-term ART the diversity remained significantly lower than in transplant donor controls. Limited PBMC availability meant only the TCR beta chain was sequenced, without alpha chain pairing.

The junction carries 12 bases between V and J, which are trimmed by 2 bases and 5 bases respectively. Measured from the cysteine to the phenylalanine, the CDR3 is 14 residues long. Only the CDR3 region is kept as DNA, spanning 42 bases read in frame from base 1. The germline V gene encodes CDR1 KGHSH and CDR2 LQKENI. Concerning this clone: The antigen it binds to is not known. Base qualities were left out, and no much larger clone turns up one base away.

To be included, a participant needed at least one PBMC sample from before ART initiation plus at least two post-ART samples. All participants with HIV were treated in the United States of America. Cryopreserved samples of about 0.95-11 million PBMC were thawed and washed before DNA extraction. At the time of the earliest PBMC sample, participants with HIV were aged between roughly 20 and 54 years. Per participant, PBMC samples came from 1-4 timepoints prior to ART initiation and 2-8 timepoints following ART initiation, for a median of 7 samples. For every participant, serial HIV viral load, CD4+ T-cell count, ART history and demographic data were obtained. Genomic DNA was extracted from unsorted PBMC with a Qiagen kit on a QIAcube, with processing performed in batches of 12 samples. The immunoSEQ hsTCRB v3.0 assay was used at survey level resolution to sequence the TRB variable region. The targeted TRB sequencing depth was roughly 35,000-50,000 T-cell genomes per sample. An Illumina MiSeq with a v3 150-cycle kit was used to sequence the pooled TRB libraries. Under the source paper's analysis protocol: Repertoire analysis ran in R within a reproducible Nextflow workflow covering QC, data transformation and analysis. LymphoSeq2, an R package for exploring AIRR-Seq data, was used to implement custom analyses. A handful of samples that yielded fewer than 5000 total TRB sequences were excluded, so that fewer than 250 HIV repertoires were analyzed. Among the 180 to 200 HIV repertoires that were kept, roughly 58 were collected before ART initiation and more than 120 were collected after ART initiation. Repertoires were downsampled to 5000 TRB nucleotide sequences, with summary statistics averaged over 100 downsampling iterations. Only TRB sequences with CDR3 regions of at least seven amino acids were retained for analysis. A Shannon entropy-derived clonality score and the Gini coefficient were used to measure diversity. In the repertoire networks, any two of the top 5000 CDR3 amino acid sequences were connected whenever the two sequences differed by an edit distance of one. Antigen specificity groups and MHC restriction were predicted for TRB CDR3 amino acid sequences with GLIPH2. Known CMV, EBV, HIV or tissue antigen associations were flagged by matching CDR3 amino acid sequences against VDJdb and McPAS-TCR. Pre-ART, post-ART and control groups were compared with Wilcoxon signed-rank tests and Holm-Bonferroni correction. The clones in this table, taken by TCRdb from immuneACCESS, are in-frame only. Not every clone is retained; where verified, under half of the shortfall comes from an unresolved V gene, and the cause of the rest is unknown. The DNA was the basis for D and trimming; V, J and clone size are from that table. This sample holds some 23,000 clones; 85% to 95% were observed only once. Clones ranked in the top ten supply 9% to 10% of the sample.

The chain employs TRBV18 and TRBJ1-1; there is no confident call for the D gene. This receptor was identified in a woman in her thirties or forties with HIV. The specimen was unsorted PBMCs, collected 7.6 years after starting antiretroviral therapy. The nucleotide sequence is TGTGCCAGCTCACCAGGCATGGGCAGGACTGAAGCTTTCTTT. Its amino acids are CASSPGMGRTEAFF.